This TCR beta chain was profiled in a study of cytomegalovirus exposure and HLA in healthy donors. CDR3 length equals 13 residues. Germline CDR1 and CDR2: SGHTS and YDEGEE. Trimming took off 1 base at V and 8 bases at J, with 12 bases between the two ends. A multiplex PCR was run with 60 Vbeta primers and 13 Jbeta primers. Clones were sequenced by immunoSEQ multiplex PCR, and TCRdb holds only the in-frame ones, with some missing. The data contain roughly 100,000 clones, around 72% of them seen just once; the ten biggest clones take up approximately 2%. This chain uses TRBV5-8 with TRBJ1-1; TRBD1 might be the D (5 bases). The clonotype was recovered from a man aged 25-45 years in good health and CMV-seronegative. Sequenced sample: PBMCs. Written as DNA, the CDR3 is TGTGCCAGCAGCTTGAGGGGCCCTTTAGAAGCTTTCTTT. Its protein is CASSLRGPLEAFF.